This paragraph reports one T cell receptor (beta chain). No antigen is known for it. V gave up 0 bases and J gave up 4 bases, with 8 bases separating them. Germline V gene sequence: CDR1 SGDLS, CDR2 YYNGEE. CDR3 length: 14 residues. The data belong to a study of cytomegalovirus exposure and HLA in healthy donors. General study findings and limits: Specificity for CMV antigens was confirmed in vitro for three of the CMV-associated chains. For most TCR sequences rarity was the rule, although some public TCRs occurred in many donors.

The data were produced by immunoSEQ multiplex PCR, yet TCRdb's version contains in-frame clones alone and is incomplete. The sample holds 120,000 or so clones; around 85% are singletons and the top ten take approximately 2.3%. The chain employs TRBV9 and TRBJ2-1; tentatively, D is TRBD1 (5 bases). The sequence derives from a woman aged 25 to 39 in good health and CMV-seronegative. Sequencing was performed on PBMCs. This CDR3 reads CASSVEDTYNEQFF. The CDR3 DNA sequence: TGTGCCAGCAGCGTAGAGGACACTTACAATGAGCAGTTCTTC.